This T cell receptor (beta chain) was retrieved from a study of technical replicates of blood from several donors. Measured with immunoSEQ multiplex PCR; TCRdb has only the in-frame clones, and not every one. The table includes tens of thousands of clones, roughly 94% detected once. There are a few counts of this clone. V lost 4 bases, J lost 5 bases, and 7 bases stayed unmatched. The CDR3 extends over 14 amino acids. Germline V gene lookup returns CDR1 MGHRA and CDR2 YSYEKL. The chain employs TRBV4-1 and TRBJ1-1, with 7 bases that match TRBD1. The clonotype originates from a human donor in good health. The sequencing input was T cells isolated from PBMCs. The CDR3 DNA reads as TGCGCCAGCAGCCGAGGGGGCGCCGATACTGAAGCTTTCTTT. This codes for CASSRGGADTEAFF.